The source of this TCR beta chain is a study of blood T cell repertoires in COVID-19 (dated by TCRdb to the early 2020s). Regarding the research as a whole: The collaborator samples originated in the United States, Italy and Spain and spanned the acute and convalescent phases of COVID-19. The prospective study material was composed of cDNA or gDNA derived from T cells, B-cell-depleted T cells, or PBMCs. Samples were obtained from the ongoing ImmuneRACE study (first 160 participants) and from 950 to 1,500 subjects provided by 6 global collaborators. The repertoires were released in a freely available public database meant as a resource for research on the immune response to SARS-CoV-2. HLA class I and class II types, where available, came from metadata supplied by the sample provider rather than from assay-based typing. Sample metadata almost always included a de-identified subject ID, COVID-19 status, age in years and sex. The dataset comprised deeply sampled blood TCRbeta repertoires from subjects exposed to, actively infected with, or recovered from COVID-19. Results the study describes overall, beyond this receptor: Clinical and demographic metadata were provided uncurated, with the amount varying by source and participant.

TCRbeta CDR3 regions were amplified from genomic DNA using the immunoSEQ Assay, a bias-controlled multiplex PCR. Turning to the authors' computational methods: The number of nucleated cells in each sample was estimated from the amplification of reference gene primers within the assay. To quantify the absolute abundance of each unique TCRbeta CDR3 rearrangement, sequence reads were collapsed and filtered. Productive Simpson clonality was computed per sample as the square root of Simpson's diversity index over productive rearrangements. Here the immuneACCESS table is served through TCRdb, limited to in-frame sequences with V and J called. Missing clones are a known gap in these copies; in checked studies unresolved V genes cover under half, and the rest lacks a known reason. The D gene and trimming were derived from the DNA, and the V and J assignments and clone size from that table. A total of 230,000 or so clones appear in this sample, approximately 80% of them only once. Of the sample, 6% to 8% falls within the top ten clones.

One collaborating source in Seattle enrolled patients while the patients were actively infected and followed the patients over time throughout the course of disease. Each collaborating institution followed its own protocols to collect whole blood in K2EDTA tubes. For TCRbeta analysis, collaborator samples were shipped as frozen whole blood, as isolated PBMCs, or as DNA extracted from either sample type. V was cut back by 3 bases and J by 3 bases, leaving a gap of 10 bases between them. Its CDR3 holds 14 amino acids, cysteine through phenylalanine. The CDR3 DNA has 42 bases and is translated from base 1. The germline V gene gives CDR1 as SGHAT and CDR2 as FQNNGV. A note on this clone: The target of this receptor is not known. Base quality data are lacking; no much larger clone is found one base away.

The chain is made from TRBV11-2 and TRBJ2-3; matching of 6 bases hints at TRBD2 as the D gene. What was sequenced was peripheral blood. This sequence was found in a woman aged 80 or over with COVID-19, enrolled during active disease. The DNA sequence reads TGTGCCAGCAGCTTCAGGCGGGAAACAGATACGCAGTATTTT. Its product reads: CASSFRRETDTQYF.